This TCR beta chain was identified in a study of T cells in localized non-small cell lung cancer. Study observations and caveats: Tumor samples were not multi-region, leaving intratumor heterogeneity unexcluded. A higher density of T cells in blood coincided with extended overall survival. Across samples, adjacent lung featured a median around 55 of the top 100 tumor clones. Clonality peaked in uninvolved adjacent lung rather than tumor.

Turning to this clone: What it binds is unknown.

With 5 bases removed from V and 5 bases from J, the gap between germline ends came to 11 bases. This CDR3 has 13 residues. Per germline, CDR1 SGHTA and CDR2 FQGTGA. Clones were sequenced by immunoSEQ multiplex PCR, and TCRdb holds only the in-frame ones, with some missing. Of 65,000 to 80,000 clones in the sample, about 81% were seen once. The source is a female donor older than 55 with stage I lung adenocarcinoma. Sequenced here: peripheral blood, sampled before any cancer treatment. The chain joins TRBV7-3 to TRBJ2-3; D could derive from TRBD1 or TRBD2 (5 bases each). The CDR3 loop is CASSVGGGDTQYF. The CDR3, as DNA: TGTGCCAGCAGCGTAGGTGGGGGAGATACGCAGTATTTT.